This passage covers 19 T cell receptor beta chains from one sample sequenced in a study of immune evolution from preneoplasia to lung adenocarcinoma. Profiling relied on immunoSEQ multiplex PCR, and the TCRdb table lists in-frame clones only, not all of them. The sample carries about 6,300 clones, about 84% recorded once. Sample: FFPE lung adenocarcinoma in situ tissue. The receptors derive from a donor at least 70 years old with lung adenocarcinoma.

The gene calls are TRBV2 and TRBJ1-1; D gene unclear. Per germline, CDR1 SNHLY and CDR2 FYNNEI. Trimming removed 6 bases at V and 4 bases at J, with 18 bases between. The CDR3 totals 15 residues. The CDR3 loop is CASRSRTSLRTEAFF. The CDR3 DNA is TGTGCCAGCAGATCCCGGACGTCGCTTCGCACTGAAGCTTTCTTT.

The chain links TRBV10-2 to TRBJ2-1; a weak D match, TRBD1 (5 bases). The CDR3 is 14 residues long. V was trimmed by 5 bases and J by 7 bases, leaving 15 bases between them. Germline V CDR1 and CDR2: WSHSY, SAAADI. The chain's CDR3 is CASSPSGRGNEQFF. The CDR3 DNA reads TGCGCCAGCAGTCCCTCCGGAAGGGGAAATGAGCAGTTCTTC.

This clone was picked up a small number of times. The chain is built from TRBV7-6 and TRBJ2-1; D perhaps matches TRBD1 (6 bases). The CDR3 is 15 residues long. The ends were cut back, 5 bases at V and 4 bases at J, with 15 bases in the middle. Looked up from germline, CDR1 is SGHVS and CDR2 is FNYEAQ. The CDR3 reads CASSLSTGPYNEQFF. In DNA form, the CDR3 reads TGTGCCAGCAGCCTATCGACAGGTCCGTACAATGAGCAGTTCTTC.

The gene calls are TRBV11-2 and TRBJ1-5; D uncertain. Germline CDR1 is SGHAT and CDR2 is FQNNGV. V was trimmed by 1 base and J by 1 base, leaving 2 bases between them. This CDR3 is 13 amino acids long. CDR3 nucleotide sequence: TGTGCCAGCAGCTTAGGAAGCAATCAGCCCCAGCATTTT. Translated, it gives CASSLGSNQPQHF.

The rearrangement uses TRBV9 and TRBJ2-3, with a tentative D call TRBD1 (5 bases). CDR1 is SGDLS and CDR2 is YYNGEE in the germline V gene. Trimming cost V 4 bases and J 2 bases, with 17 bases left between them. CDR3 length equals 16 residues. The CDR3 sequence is CASSPSRVVPTDTQYF. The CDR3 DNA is TGTGCCAGCAGCCCCTCCAGGGTAGTCCCCACAGATACGCAGTATTTT.

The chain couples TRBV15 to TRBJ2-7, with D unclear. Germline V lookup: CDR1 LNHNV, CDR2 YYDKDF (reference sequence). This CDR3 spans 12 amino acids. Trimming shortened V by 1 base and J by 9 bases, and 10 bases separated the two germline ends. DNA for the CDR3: TGTGCCACCAGCAGAGCTGGACCAGGGCAGTACTTC. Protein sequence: CATSRAGPGQYF.

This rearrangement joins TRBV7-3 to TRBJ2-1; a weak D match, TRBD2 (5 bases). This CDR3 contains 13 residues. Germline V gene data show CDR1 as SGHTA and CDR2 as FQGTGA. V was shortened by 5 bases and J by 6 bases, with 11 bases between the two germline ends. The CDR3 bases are TGTGCCAGCAGCCCCGGACTCACCAATGAGCAGTTCTTC. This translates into CASSPGLTNEQFF.

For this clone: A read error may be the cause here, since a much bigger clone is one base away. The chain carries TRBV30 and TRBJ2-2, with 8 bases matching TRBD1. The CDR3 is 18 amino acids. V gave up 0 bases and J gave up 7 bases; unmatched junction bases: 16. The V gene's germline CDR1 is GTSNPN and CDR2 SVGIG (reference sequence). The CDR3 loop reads CAWSVYSETGDSFGELFF. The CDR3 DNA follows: TGTGCCTGGAGTGTCTACTCCGAGACAGGGGATAGCTTCGGGGAGCTGTTTTTT.

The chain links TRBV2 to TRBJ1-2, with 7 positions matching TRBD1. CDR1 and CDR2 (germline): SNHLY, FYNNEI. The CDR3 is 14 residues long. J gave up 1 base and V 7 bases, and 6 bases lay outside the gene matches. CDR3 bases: TGTGCCAGCACCCCGGGACAGAGTAACTATGGCTACACCTTC. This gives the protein CASTPGQSNYGYTF.

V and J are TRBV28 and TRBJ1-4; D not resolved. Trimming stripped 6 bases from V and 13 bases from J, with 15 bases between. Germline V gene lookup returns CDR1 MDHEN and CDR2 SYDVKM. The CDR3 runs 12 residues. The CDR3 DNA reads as TGTGCCAGCAGCCCCTCCCCGCTGCGACTGTTTTTT. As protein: CASSPSPLRLFF.

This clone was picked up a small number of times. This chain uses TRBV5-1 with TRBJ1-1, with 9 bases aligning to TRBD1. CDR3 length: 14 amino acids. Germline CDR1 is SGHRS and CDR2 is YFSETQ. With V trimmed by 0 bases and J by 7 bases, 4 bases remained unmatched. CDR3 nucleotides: TGCGCCAGCAGCTTGGCCGGGACAGGGATTGAAGCTTTCTTT. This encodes CASSLAGTGIEAFF.

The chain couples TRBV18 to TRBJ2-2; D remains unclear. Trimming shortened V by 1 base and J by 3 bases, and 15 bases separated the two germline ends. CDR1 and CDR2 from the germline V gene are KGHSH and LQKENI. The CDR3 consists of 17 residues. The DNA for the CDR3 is TGTGCCAGCTCACCACTTCTAGACCTAGTGGACACCGGGGAGCTGTTTTTT. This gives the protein CASSPLLDLVDTGELFF. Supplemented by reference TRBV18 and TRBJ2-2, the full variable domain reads NAGVMQNPRHLVRRRGQEARLRCSPMKGHSHVYWYRQLPEEGLKFMVYLQKENIIDESGMPKERFSAEFPKEGPSILRIQQVVRGDSAAYFCASSPLLDLVDTGELFFGEGSRLTVL.

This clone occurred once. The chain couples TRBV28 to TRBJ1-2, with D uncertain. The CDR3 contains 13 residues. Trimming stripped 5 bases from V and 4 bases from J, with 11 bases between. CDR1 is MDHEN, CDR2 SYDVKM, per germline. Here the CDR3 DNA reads TGTGCCAGCAGTATCGCTGGGAGCTATGGCTACACCTTC. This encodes CASSIAGSYGYTF.

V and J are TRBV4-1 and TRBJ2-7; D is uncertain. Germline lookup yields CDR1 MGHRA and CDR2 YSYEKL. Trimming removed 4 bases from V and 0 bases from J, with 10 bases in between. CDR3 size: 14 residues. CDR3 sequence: CASSPSATSYEQYF. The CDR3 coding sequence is TGCGCCAGCAGCCCCTCGGCGACCTCCTACGAGCAGTACTTC.

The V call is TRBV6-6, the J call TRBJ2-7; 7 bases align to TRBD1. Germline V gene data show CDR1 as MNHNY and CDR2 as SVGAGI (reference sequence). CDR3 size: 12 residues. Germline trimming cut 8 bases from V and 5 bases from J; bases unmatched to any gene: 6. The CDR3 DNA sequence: TGTGCCAGCGCTGACAGGGTCCACGAGCAGTACTTC. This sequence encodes CASADRVHEQYF.

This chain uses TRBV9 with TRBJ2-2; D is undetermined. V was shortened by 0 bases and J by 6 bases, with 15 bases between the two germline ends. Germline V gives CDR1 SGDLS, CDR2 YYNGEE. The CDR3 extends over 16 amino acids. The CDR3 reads CASSVGLGLGSGELFF. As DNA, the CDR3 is TGTGCCAGCAGCGTAGGCTTGGGCCTGGGCTCCGGGGAGCTGTTTTTT.

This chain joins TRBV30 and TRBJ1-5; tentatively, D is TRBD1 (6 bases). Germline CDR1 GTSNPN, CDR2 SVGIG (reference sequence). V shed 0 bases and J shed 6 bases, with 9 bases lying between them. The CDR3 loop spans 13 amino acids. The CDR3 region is CAWSVQGGQPQHF. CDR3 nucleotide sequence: TGTGCCTGGAGTGTACAGGGAGGTCAGCCCCAGCATTTT.

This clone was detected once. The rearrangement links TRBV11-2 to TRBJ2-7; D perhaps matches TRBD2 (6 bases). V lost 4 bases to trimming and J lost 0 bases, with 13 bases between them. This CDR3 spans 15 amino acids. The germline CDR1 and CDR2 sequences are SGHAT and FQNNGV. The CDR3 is CASSSDSGNSYEQYF. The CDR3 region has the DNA TGTGCCAGCAGCTCGGATAGCGGTAACTCCTACGAGCAGTACTTC.

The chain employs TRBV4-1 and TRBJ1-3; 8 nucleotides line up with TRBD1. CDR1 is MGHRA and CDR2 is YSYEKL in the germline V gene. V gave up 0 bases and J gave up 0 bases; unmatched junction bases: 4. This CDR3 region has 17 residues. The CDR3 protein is CASSQEPQGASGNTIYF. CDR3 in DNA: TGCGCCAGCAGCCAAGAGCCTCAGGGGGCCTCTGGAAACACCATATATTTT.